The entry below describes one TCR beta chain. What it recognizes is unknown. This sample was included in a study of graft-versus-host responses after intestinal transplantation. Study conclusions and caveats: GvH clone levels peaked in circulation, and this peak was associated with early post-transplant HvG declines. Allografts of patients with graft-donor T cell macrochimerism showed high graft-versus-host to host-versus-graft clone ratios.

Losses at the gene ends were 0 bases for V and 3 bases for J; bases not matched to a gene: 8. The CDR3 covers 17 residues. CDR1 LGHNT and CDR2 FRNRAP come from the germline V gene. Repertoires were generated with immunoSEQ multiplex PCR, while TCRdb's copy carries only in-frame clones and drops some. The repertoire holds more than 90,000 clones, with around 90% as singletons. The sequence was obtained from a human donor who was the organ donor for an intestinal transplant. Sequences were derived from unstimulated CD4+ T cells sorted from spleen or lymph node cells, sampled before transplant. The chain employs TRBV12-5 and TRBJ2-1, with TRBD1 matching over 7 bases. The CDR3 DNA reads as TGTGCTAGTGGTTTGGTACGTGAGAGGGGGCGCTACAATGAGCAGTTCTTC. Its protein is CASGLVRERGRYNEQFF.